The 30 T cell receptor beta chains listed next were all sequenced from one sample in a study of blood T cell repertoires in COVID-19. Measured with immunoSEQ multiplex PCR; TCRdb has only the in-frame clones, and not every one. Of roughly 160,000 clones listed, over 70% are singletons. The sample was PBMCs or T cells enriched from blood (not recorded which). The receptors here all came from a woman aged 55-70 years who had recovered from COVID-19.

This clone was counted only a few times. The chain recombines TRBV2 with TRBJ2-5; TRBD2 is a possible D gene (5 bases). The V and J ends lost 4 bases and 1 base respectively, with 10 bases between them. Germline V gene lookup returns CDR1 SNHLY and CDR2 FYNNEI. This CDR3 is built from 14 residues. DNA of the CDR3: TGTGCCAGCAGTGGAAGGGAGTCCCAAGAGACCCAGTACTTC. Residues: CASSGRESQETQYF.

The CDR3 coding sequence is TGTGCCAGCAGCCGCGGCAACAGGGGGCGACAAGAGACCCAGTACTTC. Translating gives CASSRGNRGRQETQYF. This rearrangement joins TRBV7-6 to TRBJ2-5, with TRBD1 matching over 9 bases. V gave up 5 bases and J gave up 2 bases; unmatched junction bases: 9. Germline values: CDR1 SGHVS, CDR2 FNYEAQ. This CDR3 spans 16 amino acids.

V and J are TRBV4-1 and TRBJ2-3; the D gene is possibly TRBD2 (6 bases). The CDR3 is made up of 16 amino acids. Trimming stripped 0 bases from V and 4 bases from J, with 14 bases between. Germline values: CDR1 MGHRA, CDR2 YSYEKL. CDR3 sequence (DNA): TGCGCCAGCAGCCAAGATCGAGCGTCTAGCGCAGATACGCAGTATTTT. This codes for CASSQDRASSADTQYF.

V is TRBV10-3 and J is TRBJ1-2, with TRBD1 as a possible D gene (6 bases). Trimming took 6 bases from V and 2 from J, leaving 10 bases between them. Germline lookup yields CDR1 ENHRY and CDR2 SYGVKD. This CDR3 comprises 13 residues. DNA of the CDR3: TGTGCCATCAGCTCCGGACAGAACTATGGCTACACCTTC. Translation: CAISSGQNYGYTF.

CDR3 DNA: TGCGCCAGCAGCTTCACAGGGACGGGCTATGGCTACACCTTC. As protein: CASSFTGTGYGYTF. This sequence joins TRBV5-1 and TRBJ1-2, with D possibly matching TRBD1 (6 bases). The germline CDR1 and CDR2 sequences are SGHRS and YFSETQ. CDR3 length: 14 amino acids. V was pared by 2 bases and J by 4 bases, with 12 bases between.

The chain has TRBV12-3 or TRBV12-4 and TRBJ1-1, with D uncertain. Deletions cut 4 bases from V and 1 base from J, with 7 bases between. The CDR3 runs to 13 residues. For the CDR3, the DNA is TGTGCCAGCAGTTCCCTAGAGAACACTGAAGCTTTCTTT. Translation: CASSSLENTEAFF.

V and J are TRBV3-1 (or the pseudogene TRBV3-2) and TRBJ1-4; D remains unclear. Germline V gene data show CDR1 as LGHDT and CDR2 as YNNKEL (reference sequence). This CDR3 contains 16 residues. V shed 3 bases and J shed 6 bases, with 17 bases lying between them. The CDR3 region has the DNA TGTGCCAGCAGCCACTCATCCCCCCTGCTAGATGAAAAACTGTTTTTT. This translates into CASSHSSPLLDEKLFF.

V is TRBV9 and J is TRBJ1-2; 7 bases are shared with TRBD1. Germline V CDR1 and CDR2: SGDLS, YYNGEE. Trimming removed 4 bases from V and 3 bases from J; junction bases left unmatched: 9. The CDR3 has 15 residues. CDR3 sequence: CASSSTGRTDYGYTF. DNA of the CDR3: TGTGCCAGCAGCTCGACAGGGCGTACGGACTATGGCTACACCTTC.

This clone turned up a few times. The identical CDR3 is also encoded by other nucleotide sequences in the sample. The V call is TRBV28, the J call TRBJ1-2; D is unclear. Germline assignment: CDR1 MDHEN and CDR2 SYDVKM. The CDR3 consists of 13 residues. V was pared by 2 bases and J by 2 bases, with 6 bases between. As DNA, the CDR3 is TGTGCCAGCAGTTTAGGGCCGAACTATGGCTACACCTTC. It yields the protein CASSLGPNYGYTF.

V and J are TRBV5-1 and TRBJ2-5; TRBD2 is a possible D gene (6 bases). The CDR3 is made up of 14 amino acids. Trimming took off 4 bases at V and 4 bases at J, with 14 bases between the two ends. CDR1 is SGHRS and CDR2 is YFSETQ in the germline V gene. The CDR3 region is CASSPGVGLETQYF. The DNA for the CDR3 is TGCGCCAGCAGCCCGGGGGTAGGCTTAGAGACCCAGTACTTC.

The V call is TRBV5-4, the J call TRBJ2-5, with D uncertain. In germline, CDR1 is SGHNT, CDR2 YYREEE (reference sequence). This CDR3 is 16 amino acids long. V was cut by 4 bases and J by 1 base, with 17 bases left in between. The CDR3 bases are TGTGCCAGCAGCGGCGATGGTGGGCCCGGCCAAGAGACCCAGTACTTC. Translating gives CASSGDGGPGQETQYF.

The rearrangement links TRBV28 to TRBJ1-2, with D perhaps TRBD1 (5 bases). The germline V gene encodes CDR1 MDHEN and CDR2 SYDVKM. V was trimmed by 7 bases and J by 4 bases, leaving 13 bases between them. CDR3 length: 13 residues. In DNA form, the CDR3 reads TGTGCCAGCAACCCTGGGGGGGTCTATGGCTACACCTTC. The encoded protein is CASNPGGVYGYTF.

The CDR3 DNA follows: TGTGCCAGCAGGCCCGCTAGCGGGAATTTGAATGAGCAGTTCTTC. It translates to CASRPASGNLNEQFF. The rearrangement uses TRBV28 and TRBJ2-1; TRBD2 aligns across 9 bases. Germline V CDR1 and CDR2: MDHEN, SYDVKM. This CDR3 is 15 amino acids long. The V segment lost 6 bases and the J segment 7 bases; nucleotides outside the gene matches: 10.

The chain carries TRBV28 and TRBJ2-2; TRBD1 agrees at 8 bases. The CDR3 consists of 15 residues. V lost 4 bases and J lost 4; bases outside the gene matches: 5. Germline CDR1 is MDHEN and CDR2 is SYDVKM. CDR3 DNA: TGTGCCAGCAGTTCAGGGGGCGCTGGCACCGGGGAGCTGTTTTTT. It translates to CASSSGGAGTGELFF. Variable domain in full (rest from reference TRBV28 and TRBJ2-2): DVKVTQSSRYLVKRTGEKVFLECVQDMDHENMFWYRQDPGLGLRLIYFSYDVKMKEKGDIPEGYSVSREKKERFSLILESASTNQTSMYLCASSSGGAGTGELFFGEGSRLTVL.

This clone was counted once. The V call is TRBV6-5, the J call TRBJ1-1; 9 nucleotides agree with TRBD1. Looked up from germline, CDR1 is MNHEY and CDR2 is SVGAGI. With V trimmed by 5 bases and J by 5 bases, 6 bases remained unmatched. There are 14 residues in the CDR3. Here the CDR3 reads CASSPDRGYTEAFF. The CDR3 DNA follows: TGTGCCAGCAGTCCGGACAGGGGTTATACTGAAGCTTTCTTT.

This rearrangement joins TRBV11-3 to TRBJ1-1, with D possibly TRBD1 on 5 matching bases. Germline lookup yields CDR1 SGHNT and CDR2 YENEEA. CDR3 length: 13 amino acids. V was cut by 5 bases and J by 4 bases, with 11 bases left in between. CDR3 nucleotides: TGTGCCAGCAGCCTATATCAGGGCACTGAAGCTTTCTTT. Encoded protein: CASSLYQGTEAFF.

The chain has TRBV30 and TRBJ2-1; TRBD2 aligns across 8 bases. The CDR3 loop spans 14 amino acids. CDR1 and CDR2 from the germline V gene are GTSNPN and SVGIG (reference sequence). V shed 2 bases and J 8 bases; nucleotides not matched to a gene: 8. In nucleotides, the CDR3 is TGTGCCTGGAGTATAACTAGCGGATTGCATGAGCAGTTCTTC. Translated, it gives CAWSITSGLHEQFF.

The genes are TRBV11-2 and TRBJ2-1; TRBD2 aligns across 9 bases. The CDR3 spans 15 residues. CDR1 and CDR2 (germline): SGHAT, FQNNGV. V lost 3 bases, J lost 4 bases, and 4 bases stayed unmatched. CDR3 in amino acids: CASSFVLAGYNEQFF. The CDR3 coding sequence is TGTGCCAGCAGCTTTGTCCTAGCGGGGTACAATGAGCAGTTCTTC.

The V gene is TRBV5-1, the J gene TRBJ2-3, with 11 nucleotides matching TRBD2. Germline V gene sequence: CDR1 SGHRS, CDR2 YFSETQ. Trimming at V came to 4 bases and at J to 2 bases, leaving 3 bases not matched to a gene. The length of the CDR3 is 15 residues. The CDR3 nucleotides read TGCGCCAGCAGCACGGGACTAGCGGACACAGATACGCAGTATTTT. Protein sequence: CASSTGLADTDTQYF.

The chain is built from TRBV2 and TRBJ1-6; D gene uncertain. This CDR3 region has 11 residues. Per germline, CDR1 SNHLY and CDR2 FYNNEI. The V end was cut by 6 bases, the J end by 10 bases, with 7 bases between. The CDR3 is CASRENSPLHF. The CDR3, as DNA: TGTGCCAGCAGGGAGAACTCACCCCTCCACTTT.

V and J are TRBV7-9 and TRBJ2-1, with TRBD1 identical over 8 bases. The CDR3 is 17 residues long. With V trimmed by 5 bases and J by 3 bases, 12 bases remained unmatched. Germline V gene sequence: CDR1 SEHNR, CDR2 FQNEAQ (reference sequence). In DNA, the CDR3 is TGTGCCAGCAGCGCCTCCATTGGGACAGGATACTACAATGAGCAGTTCTTC. This sequence encodes CASSASIGTGYYNEQFF. Using reference TRBV7-9 and TRBJ2-1 for the parts outside the CDR3, the full variable domain is DTGVSQNPRHKITKRGQNVTFRCDPISEHNRLYWYRQTLGQGPEFLTYFQNEAQLEKSRLLSDRFSAERPKGSFSTLEIQRTEQGDSAMYLCASSASIGTGYYNEQFFGPGTRLTVL.

The DNA for the CDR3 is TGTGCCATTACCGGGTCCTCTGGGGCCAACGTCCTGACTTTC. Its translation: CAITGSSGANVLTF. The V and J genes are TRBV10-3 and TRBJ2-6; D unresolved. The germline CDR1 and CDR2 sequences are ENHRY and SYGVKD. V was pared by 9 bases and J by 0 bases, with 9 bases between. The CDR3 sequence is 14 residues long.

V usage is TRBV12-2 and J usage is TRBJ1-4; TRBD1, the table's D call, was not compared with the DNA. TRBV12-2 constitutes a pseudogene. The CDR3 runs to 15 residues. In DNA, the CDR3 is TGTGCAAGTCGCTTCAAGGACAGCCCTAATGAAAAACTGTTTTTT. This gives the protein CASRFKDSPNEKLFF.

This chain connects TRBV2 to TRBJ1-5, with D uncertain. The CDR3 loop spans 15 amino acids. The V and J ends lost 0 bases and 2 bases respectively, with 8 bases between them. The V gene's germline CDR1 is SNHLY and CDR2 FYNNEI. CDR3 residues: CASSEAFLGNQPQHF. In nucleotides, the CDR3 is TGTGCCAGCAGTGAAGCCTTCCTTGGCAATCAGCCCCAGCATTTT.

The chain has TRBV24-1 and TRBJ2-3; D is unclear. The germline V and J ends were trimmed by 6 bases and 4 bases, with 13 bases remaining between them. The CDR3 is 14 residues long. The germline CDR1 and CDR2 sequences are KGHDR and SFDVKD. CDR3 loop: CATSTSLSADTQYF. The DNA for the CDR3 is TGTGCCACCAGTACATCACTATCGGCAGATACGCAGTATTTT.

V and J are TRBV5-1 and TRBJ2-7; TRBD1 aligns across 10 bases. The CDR3 has 15 amino acids. Per germline, CDR1 SGHRS and CDR2 YFSETQ. V lost 5 bases and J lost 7; bases outside the gene matches: 12. This chain's CDR3 is CASSNGQGGPREQYF. The CDR3 coding sequence is TGCGCCAGCAGTAACGGACAGGGGGGGCCTAGGGAGCAGTACTTC.

This chain uses TRBV27 with TRBJ2-3; 13 bases map to TRBD2. The junction had 14 bases not matched to a gene; V was cut back by 4 bases and J by 1 base. Germline V lookup: CDR1 MNHEY, CDR2 SMNVEV (reference sequence). The CDR3 is 20 residues long. The CDR3 DNA follows: TGTGCCAGCAGTTCCACACAACTAGCGGGAGGGCCTCCCGGCACAGATACGCAGTATTTT. Protein sequence: CASSSTQLAGGPPGTDTQYF.

The V gene is TRBV5-8, the J gene TRBJ1-5; 9 nucleotides align to TRBD1. Trimming at V came to 2 bases and at J to 8 bases, leaving 8 bases not matched to a gene. The CDR3 is made up of 15 amino acids. Germline CDR1 reads SGHTS; CDR2 reads YDEGEE. This CDR3 is CASSLDRGISEPQHF. The CDR3 DNA sequence: TGTGCCAGCAGCTTAGACAGGGGGATCAGTGAGCCCCAGCATTTT.

The CDR3 loop reads CASSDRGLKNTEAFF. CDR3 coding DNA: TGTGCCAGTAGCGACAGGGGCCTGAAGAACACTGAAGCTTTCTTT. V usage is TRBV19 and J usage is TRBJ1-1, with TRBD1 matching 8 bases. This CDR3 comprises 15 residues. Per the germline V gene, CDR1 is LNHDA and CDR2 is SQIVND (reference sequence). V was pared by 6 bases and J by 1 base, with 7 bases of the junction left unmatched.

About this clone itself: The sample carries other DNA sequences with the same CDR3. The chain has TRBV3-1 (or the pseudogene TRBV3-2) and TRBJ1-2; maybe TRBD1 (6 bases). Germline values: CDR1 LGHDT, CDR2 YNNKEL (reference sequence). V lost 1 base to trimming and J lost 4 bases, with 10 bases between them. The CDR3 sequence is 14 residues long. The CDR3 region has the DNA TGTGCCAGCAGCCAAGGGGGGGGCGGCTATGGCTACACCTTC. It is translated as CASSQGGGGYGYTF.